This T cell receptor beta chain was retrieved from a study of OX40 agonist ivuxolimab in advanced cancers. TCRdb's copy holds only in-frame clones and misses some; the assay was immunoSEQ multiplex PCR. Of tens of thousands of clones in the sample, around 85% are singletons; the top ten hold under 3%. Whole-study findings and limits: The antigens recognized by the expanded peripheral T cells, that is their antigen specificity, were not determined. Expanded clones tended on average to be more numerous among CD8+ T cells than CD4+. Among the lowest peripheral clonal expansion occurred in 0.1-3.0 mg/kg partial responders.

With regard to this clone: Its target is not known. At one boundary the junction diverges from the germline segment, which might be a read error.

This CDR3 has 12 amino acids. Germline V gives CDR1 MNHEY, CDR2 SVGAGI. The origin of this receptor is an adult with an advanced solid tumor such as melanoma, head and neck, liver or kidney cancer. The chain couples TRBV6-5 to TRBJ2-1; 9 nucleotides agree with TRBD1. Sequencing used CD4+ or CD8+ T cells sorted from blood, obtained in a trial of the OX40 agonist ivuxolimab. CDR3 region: CASSPGQGITLF. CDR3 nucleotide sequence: TGTGCCAGCAGTCCGGGACAGGGAATAACGCTCTTC.